The rows below give T cell receptor beta chains drawn from one sample of a study of T cells in localized non-small cell lung cancer. TCRdb's copy holds only in-frame clones and misses some; the assay was immunoSEQ multiplex PCR. The sample records 130,000 or so clones, 80% to 90% being singletons. The material sequenced was peripheral blood, taken before any cancer treatment. The receptor source for this set is a female donor over 55 with stage I lung adenocarcinoma. The CDR3 runs from the conserved cysteine through the conserved F or W. A D gene is named only where the DNA matches it firmly. A row's size may be missing; if present it is once, few, many or a size class.

j_gene,v_gene,d_gene,abundance,CDR3nt,CDR3aa
TRBJ2-5,TRBV7-6,NA,NA,TGTGCCAGCAGCTTGGATTTGAGAAAGACCCAGTACTTC,CASSLDLRKTQYF
TRBJ2-1,TRBV29-1,NA,NA,TGCAGCGTTGAAGACCAGAGGATCAATGAGCAGTTCTTC,CSVEDQRINEQFF
TRBJ1-1,TRBV6-1,NA,few,TGTGCCAGCAGTGAAGGTACGGTGAACACTGAAGCTTTCTTT,CASSEGTVNTEAFF
TRBJ1-2,TRBV5-1,TRBD1,NA,TGCGCCAGCAGCTTGGGCAGGGGGGACTATGGCTACACCTTC,CASSLGRGDYGYTF
TRBJ1-1,TRBV19,TRBD1,NA,TGTGCCAGTAGTAGGGACAGGGCGCCGAACACTGAAGCTTTCTTT,CASSRDRAPNTEAFF
TRBJ2-1,TRBV28,NA,once,TGTGCCAGCAGTTCACCGCGAGGTGGGCACAATGAGCAGTTCTTC,CASSSPRGGHNEQFF
TRBJ2-3,TRBV15,NA,once,TGTGCCACCAGCAGGGGTGGGAGTACAGATACGCAGTATTTT,CATSRGGSTDTQYF
TRBJ2-1,TRBV6-6,NA,NA,TGTGCCAGCAACCTCGACGGAAACTCCTACAATGAGCAGTTCTTC,CASNLDGNSYNEQFF
TRBJ2-1,TRBV5-4,TRBD1,NA,TGTGCCAGCGAGGGACAGGGGAGCCTAAATGAGCAGTTCTTC,CASEGQGSLNEQFF
TRBJ2-3,TRBV5-1,NA,NA,TGCGCCAGCAGCTTGCGAGGGGCCCAAGATACGCAGTATTTT,CASSLRGAQDTQYF
TRBJ1-5,TRBV5-6,NA,NA,TGTGCCAGCAGCTTGGGCGGCCTTAGCAATCAGCCCCAGCATTTT,CASSLGGLSNQPQHF
TRBJ2-7,TRBV10-1,NA,NA,TGCGCCAGCACCCCTCCCCGCACAACTCCCGGATACGAGCAGTACTTC,CASTPPRTTPGYEQYF
TRBJ1-1,TRBV28,NA,NA,TGTGCCAGCAGTTCCCCCCCCCACAAGAACACTGAAGCTTTCTTT,CASSSPPHKNTEAFF
TRBJ1-5,TRBV4-1,NA,NA,TGCGCCAGCAGCCAAGAGGCGTCAGGGAGGGATCAGCCCCAGCATTTT,CASSQEASGRDQPQHF
TRBJ2-5,TRBV7-2,NA,NA,TGTGCCAGCAGCTTAGCGGTAGAGACCCAGTACTTC,CASSLAVETQYF
TRBJ2-7,TRBV19,TRBD1,NA,TGTGCCAGTGGGACGGACAGGTACGAGCAGTACTTC,CASGTDRYEQYF
TRBJ2-7,TRBV25-1,TRBD1,NA,TGTGCCAGTGCATGGACAGGGGGCCTCTCCTACGAGCAGTACTTC,CASAWTGGLSYEQYF
TRBJ2-3,TRBV18,TRBD2,NA,TGTGCCAGTTCACCAGTGGCGGGAGCCACAGATACGCAGTATTTT,CASSPVAGATDTQYF
TRBJ1-4,TRBV5-6,TRBD1,NA,TGTGCCAGCAGCTACGACAGGGAGGGAAAAAAACTGTTTTTT,CASSYDREGKKLFF
TRBJ2-1,TRBV9,NA,NA,TGTGCCAGCAGCCTTTCCCCCCAGGGCTACAATGAGCAGTTCTTC,CASSLSPQGYNEQFF
TRBJ2-3,TRBV6-4,TRBD1,NA,TGTGCCAGCAGTCAGATCAACAGGGGGTCCTTCACAGATACGCAGTATTTT,CASSQINRGSFTDTQYF
TRBJ2-1,TRBV6-5,TRBD2,once,TGTGCCAGCTGGCTAGCGGGAGGGGACAATGAGCAGTTCTTC,CASWLAGGDNEQFF
TRBJ2-1,TRBV11-3,NA,NA,TGTGCCAGCAGCTCCGACACCTACAATGAGCAGTTCTTC,CASSSDTYNEQFF
TRBJ1-1,TRBV7-9,NA,NA,TGTGCCAGCAGCTTTACAGAAAACACTGAAGCTTTCTTT,CASSFTENTEAFF
TRBJ2-1,TRBV19,TRBD2,NA,TGTGCCAGTAGTATGTTTGGACCCCGAGGGACTAGCGGATACAATGAGCAGTTCTTC,CASSMFGPRGTSGYNEQFF
TRBJ1-2,TRBV29-1,TRBD1,NA,TGCAGCGTCCGGGACAGTAACTATGGCTACACCTTC,CSVRDSNYGYTF
TRBJ1-1,TRBV7-2,TRBD1,NA,TGTGCCAGCAGCAGCCTGGGGCAGGGGGCCACTGAAGCTTTCTTT,CASSSLGQGATEAFF
TRBJ2-2,TRBV6-1,TRBD1,once,TGTGCCAGCAGTGGGGACAGGGGAGGCACCGGGGAGCTGTTTTTT,CASSGDRGGTGELFF
TRBJ1-1,TRBV30,NA,NA,TGTGCCTGGAGTGTAATGTCGAGGAACACTGAAGCTTTCTTT,CAWSVMSRNTEAFF